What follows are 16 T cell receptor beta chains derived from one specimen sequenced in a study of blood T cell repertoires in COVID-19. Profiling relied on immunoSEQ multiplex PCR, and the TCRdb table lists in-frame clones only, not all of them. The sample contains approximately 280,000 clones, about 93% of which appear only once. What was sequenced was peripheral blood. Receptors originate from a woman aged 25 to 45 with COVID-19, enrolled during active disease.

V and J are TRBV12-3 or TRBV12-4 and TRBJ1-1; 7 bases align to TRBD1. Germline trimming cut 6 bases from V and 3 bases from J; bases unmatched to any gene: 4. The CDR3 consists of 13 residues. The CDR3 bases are TGTGCCAGCAGCTTCCAGGGGGACACTGAAGCTTTCTTT. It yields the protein CASSFQGDTEAFF.

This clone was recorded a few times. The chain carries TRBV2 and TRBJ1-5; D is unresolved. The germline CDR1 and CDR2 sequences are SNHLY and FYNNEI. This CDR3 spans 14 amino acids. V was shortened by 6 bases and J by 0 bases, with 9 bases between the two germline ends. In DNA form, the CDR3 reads TGTGCCAGCAGGGTCCGCTATAGCAATCAGCCCCAGCATTTT. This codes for CASRVRYSNQPQHF.

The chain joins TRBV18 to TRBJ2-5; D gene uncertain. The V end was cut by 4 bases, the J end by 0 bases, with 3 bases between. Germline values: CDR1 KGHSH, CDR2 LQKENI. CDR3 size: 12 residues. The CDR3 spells CASSRDQETQYF. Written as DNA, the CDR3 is TGTGCCAGCTCACGCGACCAAGAGACCCAGTACTTC.

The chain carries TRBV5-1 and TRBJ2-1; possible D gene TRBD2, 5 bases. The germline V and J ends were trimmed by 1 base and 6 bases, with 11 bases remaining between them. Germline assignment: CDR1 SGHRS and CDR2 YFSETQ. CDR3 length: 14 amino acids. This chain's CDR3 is CASSLLLAGNEQFF. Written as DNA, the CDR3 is TGCGCCAGCAGCTTGCTGCTAGCAGGCAATGAGCAGTTCTTC.

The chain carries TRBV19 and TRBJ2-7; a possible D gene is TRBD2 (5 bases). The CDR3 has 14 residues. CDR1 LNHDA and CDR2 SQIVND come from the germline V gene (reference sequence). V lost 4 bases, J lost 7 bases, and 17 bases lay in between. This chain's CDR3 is CASSTRTSPGEQYF. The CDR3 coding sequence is TGTGCCAGTAGTACCCGAACTAGTCCGGGAGAGCAGTACTTC.

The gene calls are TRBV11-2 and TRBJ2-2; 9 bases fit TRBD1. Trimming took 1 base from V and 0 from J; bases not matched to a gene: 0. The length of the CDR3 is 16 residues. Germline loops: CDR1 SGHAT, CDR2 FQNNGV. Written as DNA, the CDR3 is TGTGCCAGCAGCTTAGGGACAGGGGCGAACACCGGGGAGCTGTTTTTT. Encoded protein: CASSLGTGANTGELFF.

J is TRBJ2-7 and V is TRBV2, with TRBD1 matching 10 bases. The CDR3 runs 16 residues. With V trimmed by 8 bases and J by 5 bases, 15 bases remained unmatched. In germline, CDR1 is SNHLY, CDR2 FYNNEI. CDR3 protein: CASSGGFGQGGNEQYF. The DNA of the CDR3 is TGTGCCAGCTCAGGGGGCTTCGGACAGGGGGGCAACGAGCAGTACTTC. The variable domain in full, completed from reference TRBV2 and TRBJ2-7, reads EPEVTQTPSHQVTQMGQEVILRCVPISNHLYFYWYRQILGQKVEFLVSFYNNEISEKSEIFDDQFSVERPDGSNFTLKIRSTKLEDSAMYFCASSGGFGQGGNEQYFGPGTRLTVT.

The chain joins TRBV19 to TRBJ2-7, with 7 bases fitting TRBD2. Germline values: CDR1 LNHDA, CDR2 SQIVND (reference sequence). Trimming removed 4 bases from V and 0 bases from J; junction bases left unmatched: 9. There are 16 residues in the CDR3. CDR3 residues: CASSTPPSGVSYEQYF. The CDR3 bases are TGTGCCAGTAGTACCCCCCCCAGCGGGGTCTCCTACGAGCAGTACTTC. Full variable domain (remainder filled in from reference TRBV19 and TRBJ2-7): DGGITQSPKYLFRKEGQNVTLSCEQNLNHDAMYWYRQDPGQGLRLIYYSQIVNDFQKGDIAEGYSVSREKKESFPLTVTSAQKNPTAFYLCASSTPPSGVSYEQYFGPGTRLTVT.

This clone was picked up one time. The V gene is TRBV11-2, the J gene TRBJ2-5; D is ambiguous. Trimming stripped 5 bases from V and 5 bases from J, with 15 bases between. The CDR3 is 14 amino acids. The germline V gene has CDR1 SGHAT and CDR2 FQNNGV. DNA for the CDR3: TGTGCCAGCAGCCGCCGGGTCCCACGGGAGACCCAGTACTTC. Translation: CASSRRVPRETQYF.

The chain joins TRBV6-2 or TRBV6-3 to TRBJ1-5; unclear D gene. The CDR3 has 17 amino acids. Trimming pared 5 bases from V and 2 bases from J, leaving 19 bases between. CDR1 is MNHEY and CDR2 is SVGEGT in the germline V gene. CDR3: CASSPPLGRAGNQPQHF. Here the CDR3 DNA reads TGTGCCAGCAGTCCACCCCTGGGGAGGGCGGGCAATCAGCCCCAGCATTTT.

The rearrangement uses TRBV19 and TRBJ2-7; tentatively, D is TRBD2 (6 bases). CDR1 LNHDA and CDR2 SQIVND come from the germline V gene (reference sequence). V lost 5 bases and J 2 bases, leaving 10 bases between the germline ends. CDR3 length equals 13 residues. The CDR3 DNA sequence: TGTGCCAGTAGTGAAACGGGGGCCTACGAGCAGTACTTC. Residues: CASSETGAYEQYF.

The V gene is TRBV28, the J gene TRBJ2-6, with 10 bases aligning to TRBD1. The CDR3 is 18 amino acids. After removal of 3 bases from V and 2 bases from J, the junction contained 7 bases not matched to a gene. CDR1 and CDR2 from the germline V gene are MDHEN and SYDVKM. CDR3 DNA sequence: TGTGCCAGCAGTTTGTGGGACAGGGGTGGAGCTGGGGCCAACGTCCTGACTTTC. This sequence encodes CASSLWDRGGAGANVLTF.

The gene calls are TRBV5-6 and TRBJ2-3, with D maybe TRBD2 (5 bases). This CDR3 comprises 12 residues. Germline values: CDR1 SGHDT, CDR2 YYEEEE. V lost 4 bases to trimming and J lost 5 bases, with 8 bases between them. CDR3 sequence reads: CASSLSEDTQYF. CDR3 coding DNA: TGTGCCAGCAGCCTTAGCGAAGATACGCAGTATTTT.

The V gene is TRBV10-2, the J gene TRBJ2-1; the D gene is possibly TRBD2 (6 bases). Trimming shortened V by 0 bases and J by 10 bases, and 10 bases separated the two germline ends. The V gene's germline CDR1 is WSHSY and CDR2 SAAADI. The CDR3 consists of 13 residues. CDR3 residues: CASSESSGWEQFF. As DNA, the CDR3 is TGCGCCAGCAGTGAGTCTAGCGGATGGGAGCAGTTCTTC.

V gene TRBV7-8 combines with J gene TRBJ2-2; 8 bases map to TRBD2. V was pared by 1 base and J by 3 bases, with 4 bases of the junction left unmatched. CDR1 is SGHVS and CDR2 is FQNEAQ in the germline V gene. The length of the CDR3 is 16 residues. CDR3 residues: CASSLGTSLYTGELFF. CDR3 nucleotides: TGTGCCAGCAGCTTAGGGACTAGCTTATACACCGGGGAGCTGTTTTTT.

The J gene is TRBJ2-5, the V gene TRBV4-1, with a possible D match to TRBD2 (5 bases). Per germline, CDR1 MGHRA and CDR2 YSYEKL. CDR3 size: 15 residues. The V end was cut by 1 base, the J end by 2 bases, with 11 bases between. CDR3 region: CASSQGGQRQETQYF. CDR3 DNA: TGCGCCAGCAGCCAAGGGGGTCAGCGGCAAGAGACCCAGTACTTC.